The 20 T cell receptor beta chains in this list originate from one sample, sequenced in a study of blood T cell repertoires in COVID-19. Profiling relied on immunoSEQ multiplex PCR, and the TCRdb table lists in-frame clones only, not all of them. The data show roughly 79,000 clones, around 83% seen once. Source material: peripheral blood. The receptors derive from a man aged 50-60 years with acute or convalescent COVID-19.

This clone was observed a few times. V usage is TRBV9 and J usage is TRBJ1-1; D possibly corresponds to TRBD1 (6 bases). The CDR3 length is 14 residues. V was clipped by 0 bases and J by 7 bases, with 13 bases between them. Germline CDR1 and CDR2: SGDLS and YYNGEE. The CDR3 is CASSVEGQGIEAFF. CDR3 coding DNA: TGTGCCAGCAGCGTAGAGGGGCAGGGGATTGAAGCTTTCTTT.

CDR3 amino acids: CASSPVLGAGTDTQYF. As DNA, the CDR3 is TGTGCCAGCAGCCCCGTTTTGGGGGCCGGCACAGATACGCAGTATTTT. The gene calls are TRBV7-9 and TRBJ2-3; D is possibly TRBD1 (6 bases). The V and J ends lost 5 bases and 1 base respectively, with 16 bases between them. Germline V gene sequence: CDR1 SEHNR, CDR2 FQNEAQ (reference sequence). This CDR3 contains 16 residues.

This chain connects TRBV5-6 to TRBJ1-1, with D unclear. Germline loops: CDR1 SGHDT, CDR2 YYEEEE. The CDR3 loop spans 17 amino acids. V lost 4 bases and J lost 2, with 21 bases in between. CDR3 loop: CASSAWRVAERNTEAFF. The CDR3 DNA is TGTGCCAGCAGCGCATGGAGAGTGGCAGAGAGAAACACTGAAGCTTTCTTT.

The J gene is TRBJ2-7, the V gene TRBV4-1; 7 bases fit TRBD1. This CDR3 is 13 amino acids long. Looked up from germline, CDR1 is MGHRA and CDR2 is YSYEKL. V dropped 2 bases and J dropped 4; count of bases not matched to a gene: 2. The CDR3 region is CASSQQQGYEQYF. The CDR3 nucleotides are TGCGCCAGCAGCCAACAACAGGGGTACGAGCAGTACTTC.

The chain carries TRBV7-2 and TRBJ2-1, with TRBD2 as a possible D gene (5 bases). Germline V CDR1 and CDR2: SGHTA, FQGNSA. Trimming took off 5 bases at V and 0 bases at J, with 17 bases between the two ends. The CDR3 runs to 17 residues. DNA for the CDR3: TGTGCCAGCAGCGACCGATCGGTGGGGAGCTCCTACAATGAGCAGTTCTTC. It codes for CASSDRSVGSSYNEQFF.

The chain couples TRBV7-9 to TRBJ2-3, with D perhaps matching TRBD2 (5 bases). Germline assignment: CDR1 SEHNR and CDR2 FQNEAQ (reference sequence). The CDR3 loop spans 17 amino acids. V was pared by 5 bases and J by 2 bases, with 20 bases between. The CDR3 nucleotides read TGTGCCAGCAGCCGACCCACCCGGGGAGACATCACAGATACGCAGTATTTT. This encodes CASSRPTRGDITDTQYF. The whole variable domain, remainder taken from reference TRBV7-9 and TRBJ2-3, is DTGVSQNPRHKITKRGQNVTFRCDPISEHNRLYWYRQTLGQGPEFLTYFQNEAQLEKSRLLSDRFSAERPKGSFSTLEIQRTEQGDSAMYLCASSRPTRGDITDTQYFGPGTRLTVL.

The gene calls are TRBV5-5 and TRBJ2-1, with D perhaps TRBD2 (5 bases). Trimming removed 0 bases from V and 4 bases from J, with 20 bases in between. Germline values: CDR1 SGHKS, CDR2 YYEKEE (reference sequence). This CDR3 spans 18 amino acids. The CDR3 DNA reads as TGTGCCAGCAGCTTGGAGTTGCCTAGCCGTACGATTTACAATGAGCAGTTCTTC. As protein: CASSLELPSRTIYNEQFF.

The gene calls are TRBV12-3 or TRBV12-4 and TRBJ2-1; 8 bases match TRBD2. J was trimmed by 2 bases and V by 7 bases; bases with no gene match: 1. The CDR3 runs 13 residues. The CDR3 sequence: CASTGRAYNEQFF. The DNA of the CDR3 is TGTGCCAGCACCGGGAGGGCCTACAATGAGCAGTTCTTC.

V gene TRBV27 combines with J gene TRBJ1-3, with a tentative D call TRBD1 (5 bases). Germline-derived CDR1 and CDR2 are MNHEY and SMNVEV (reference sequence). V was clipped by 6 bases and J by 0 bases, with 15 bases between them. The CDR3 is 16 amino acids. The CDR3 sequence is CASSVFGGISGNTIYF. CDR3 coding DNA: TGTGCCAGCAGCGTCTTCGGGGGTATCTCTGGAAACACCATATATTTT.

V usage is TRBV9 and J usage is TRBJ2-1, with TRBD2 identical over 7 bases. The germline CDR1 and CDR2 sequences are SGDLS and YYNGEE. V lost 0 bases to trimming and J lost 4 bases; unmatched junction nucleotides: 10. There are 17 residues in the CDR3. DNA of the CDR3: TGTGCCAGCAGCGTAGGCCTAGCGGAAACGCTATACAATGAGCAGTTCTTC. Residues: CASSVGLAETLYNEQFF.

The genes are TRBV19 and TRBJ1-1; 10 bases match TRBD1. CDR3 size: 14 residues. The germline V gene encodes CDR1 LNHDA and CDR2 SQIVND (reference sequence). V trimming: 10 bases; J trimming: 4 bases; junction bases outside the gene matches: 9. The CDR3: CATKSGTGVTEAFF. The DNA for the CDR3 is TGTGCCACCAAATCCGGGACAGGGGTCACTGAAGCTTTCTTT.

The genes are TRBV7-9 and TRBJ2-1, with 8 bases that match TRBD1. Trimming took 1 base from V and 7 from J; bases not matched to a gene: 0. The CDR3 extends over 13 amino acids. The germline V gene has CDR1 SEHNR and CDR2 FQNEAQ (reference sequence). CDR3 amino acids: CASSLGTGNEQFF. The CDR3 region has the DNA TGTGCCAGCAGCTTAGGGACAGGGAATGAGCAGTTCTTC.

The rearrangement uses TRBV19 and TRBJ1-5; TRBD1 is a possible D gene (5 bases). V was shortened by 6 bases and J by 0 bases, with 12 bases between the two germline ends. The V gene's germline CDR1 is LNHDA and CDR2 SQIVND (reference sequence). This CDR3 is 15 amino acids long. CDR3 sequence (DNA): TGTGCCAGTAGACTGACAGCGAATAGCAATCAGCCCCAGCATTTT. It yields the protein CASRLTANSNQPQHF.

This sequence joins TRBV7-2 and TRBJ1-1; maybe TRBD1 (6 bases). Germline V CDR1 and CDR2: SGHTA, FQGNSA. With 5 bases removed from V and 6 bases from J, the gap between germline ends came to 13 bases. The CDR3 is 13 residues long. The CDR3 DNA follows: TGTGCCAGCAGCATTCAGGGGTATGCTGAAGCTTTCTTT. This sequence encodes CASSIQGYAEAFF. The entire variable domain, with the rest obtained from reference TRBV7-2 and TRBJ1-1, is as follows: GAGVSQSPSNKVTEKGKDVELRCDPISGHTALYWYRQSLGQGLEFLIYFQGNSAPDKSGLPSDRFSAERTGGSVSTLTIQRTQQEDSAVYLCASSIQGYAEAFFGQGTRLTVV.

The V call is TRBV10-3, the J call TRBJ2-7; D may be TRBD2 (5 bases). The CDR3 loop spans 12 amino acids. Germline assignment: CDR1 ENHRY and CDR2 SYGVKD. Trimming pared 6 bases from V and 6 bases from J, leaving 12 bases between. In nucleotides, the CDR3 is TGTGCCATCAGCGATCGGAGGATCGAGCAGTACTTC. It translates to CAISDRRIEQYF.

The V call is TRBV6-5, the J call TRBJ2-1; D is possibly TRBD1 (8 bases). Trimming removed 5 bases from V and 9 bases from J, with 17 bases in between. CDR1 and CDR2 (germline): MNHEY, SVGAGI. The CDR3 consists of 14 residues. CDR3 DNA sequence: TGTGCCAGCAGTCCCCGGACAGGGAGGGGTGAGCAGTTCTTC. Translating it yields CASSPRTGRGEQFF.

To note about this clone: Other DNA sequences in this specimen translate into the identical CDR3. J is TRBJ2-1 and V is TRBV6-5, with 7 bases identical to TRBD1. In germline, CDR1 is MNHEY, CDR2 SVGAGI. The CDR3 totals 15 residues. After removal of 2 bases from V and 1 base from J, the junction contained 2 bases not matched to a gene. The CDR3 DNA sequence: TGTGCCAGCAGTTACGGCAGGGGGTCCTACAATGAGCAGTTCTTC. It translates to CASSYGRGSYNEQFF.

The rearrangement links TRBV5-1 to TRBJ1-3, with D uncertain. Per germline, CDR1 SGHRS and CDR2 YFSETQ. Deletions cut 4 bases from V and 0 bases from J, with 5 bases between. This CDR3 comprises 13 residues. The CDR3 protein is CASSLLSGNTIYF. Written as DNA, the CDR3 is TGCGCCAGCAGCCTTCTCTCTGGAAACACCATATATTTT.

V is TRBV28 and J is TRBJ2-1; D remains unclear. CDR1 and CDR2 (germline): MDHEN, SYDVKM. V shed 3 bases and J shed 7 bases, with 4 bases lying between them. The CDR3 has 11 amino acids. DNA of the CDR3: TGTGCCAGCAGTTTTCTTAATGAGCAGTTCTTC. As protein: CASSFLNEQFF.

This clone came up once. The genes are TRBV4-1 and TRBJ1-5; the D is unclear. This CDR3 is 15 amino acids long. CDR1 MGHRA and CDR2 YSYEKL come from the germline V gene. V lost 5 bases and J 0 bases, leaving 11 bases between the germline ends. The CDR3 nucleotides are TGCGCCAGCAGCGTCTCGGGGTCTAGCAATCAGCCCCAGCATTTT. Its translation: CASSVSGSSNQPQHF.